This T cell receptor beta chain emerged from a study of T cells in Graves' hyperthyroidism and ophthalmopathy. Ophthalmopathy patients had moderate-to-severe active disease, CAS ≥3, NOSPECS ≥4, and disease duration under 3 months. Patients were excluded for uncontrolled infection, other autoimmune disease, pregnancy or lactation. The diagnostic basis comprised clinical symptoms, serum thyroxine and TRAb, thyroid ultrasound and orbital computed tomography. CDR1 KGHSH and CDR2 LQKENI come from the germline V gene. This CDR3 contains 13 residues. Trimming cost V 8 bases and J 4 bases, with 14 bases left between them. TCR beta CDR3 region amplification was performed from RNA transcripts. The HTBI primer set was used in a first-round RT-PCR of the TCR CDR3. One entry per CDR3 protein, called by TCRdb with MiXCR from the multiplex PCR reads. The sample lists under 600,000 distinct CDR3 sequences, around 15% occurring once.

The clonotype was recovered from a middle-aged woman with Graves' ophthalmopathy. What was sequenced was blood. V is TRBV18 and J is TRBJ1-1; no definite D call. In DNA, the CDR3 is TGTGCCAGCGGAGCTTATTTGGGCACTGAAGCTTTCTTT. Its protein product is CASGAYLGTEAFF.